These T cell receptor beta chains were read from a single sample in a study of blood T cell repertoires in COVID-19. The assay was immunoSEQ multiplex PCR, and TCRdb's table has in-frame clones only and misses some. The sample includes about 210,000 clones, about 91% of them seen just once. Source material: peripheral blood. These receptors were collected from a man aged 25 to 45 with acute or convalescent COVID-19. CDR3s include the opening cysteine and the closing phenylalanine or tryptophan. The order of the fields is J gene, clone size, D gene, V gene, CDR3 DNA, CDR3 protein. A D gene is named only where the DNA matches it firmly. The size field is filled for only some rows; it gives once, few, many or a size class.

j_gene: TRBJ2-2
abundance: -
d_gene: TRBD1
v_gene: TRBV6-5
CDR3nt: TGTGCCAGCACGGACAGGGGCGTCACCGGGGAGCTGTTTTTT
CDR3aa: CASTDRGVTGELFF

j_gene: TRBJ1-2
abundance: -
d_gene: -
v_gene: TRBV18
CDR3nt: TGTGCCAGCTCACCACCGGTTGCGGCATATGGCTACACCTTC
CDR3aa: CASSPPVAAYGYTF

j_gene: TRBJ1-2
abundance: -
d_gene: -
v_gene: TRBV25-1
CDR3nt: TGTGCCAGCAGTGAATATAGTGCGGCGGGCTACACCTTC
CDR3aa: CASSEYSAAGYTF

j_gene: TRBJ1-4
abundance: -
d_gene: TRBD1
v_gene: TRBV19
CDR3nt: TGTGCCAGTAGTAGGGACAGGGGACTTAATGAAAAACTGTTTTTT
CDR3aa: CASSRDRGLNEKLFF

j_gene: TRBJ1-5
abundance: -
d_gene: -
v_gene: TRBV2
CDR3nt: TGTGCCAGCAGTGGAGGAGGCAATCAGCCCCAGCATTTT
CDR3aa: CASSGGGNQPQHF

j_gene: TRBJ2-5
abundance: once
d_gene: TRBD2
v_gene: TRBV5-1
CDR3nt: TGCGCCAGCAGCCCACGAGCGGGGGGAACCGAGACCCAGTACTTC
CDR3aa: CASSPRAGGTETQYF

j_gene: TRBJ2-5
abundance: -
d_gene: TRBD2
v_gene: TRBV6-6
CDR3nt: TGTGCCAGCAGTTCTAGGCGGGAGGGGACCCAGTACTTC
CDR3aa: CASSSRREGTQYF

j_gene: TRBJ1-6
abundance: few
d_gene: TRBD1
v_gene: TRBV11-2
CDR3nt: TGTGCCAGCAGCTCCCACCGACAGGGGGGAAATTCACCCCTCCACTTT
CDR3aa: CASSSHRQGGNSPLHF

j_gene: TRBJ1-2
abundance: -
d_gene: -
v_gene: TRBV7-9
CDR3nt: TGTGCCAGCAGCCAACTTTTTGGTAGTGGCTACACCTTC
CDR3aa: CASSQLFGSGYTF

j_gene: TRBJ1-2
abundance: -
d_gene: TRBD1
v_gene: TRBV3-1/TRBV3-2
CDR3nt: TGTGCCAGCAGCTTCAAACAGGGGGGAGGCTACACCTTC
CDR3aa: CASSFKQGGGYTF

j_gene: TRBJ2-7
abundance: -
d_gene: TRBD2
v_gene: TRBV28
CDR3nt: TGTGCCAGCAGTTTTGGAGTAGCGGGAGATTCGTGGGACGAGCAGTACTTC
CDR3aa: CASSFGVAGDSWDEQYF

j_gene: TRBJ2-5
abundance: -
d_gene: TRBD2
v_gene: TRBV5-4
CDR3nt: TGTGCCAGCAGCTTGGGGCAGCGGGGGGGCCAAGAGACCCAGTACTTC
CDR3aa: CASSLGQRGGQETQYF

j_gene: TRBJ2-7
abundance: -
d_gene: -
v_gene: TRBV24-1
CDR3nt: TGTGCCACCAGTGATCCGACAGGAGGCGAGCAGTACTTC
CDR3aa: CATSDPTGGEQYF

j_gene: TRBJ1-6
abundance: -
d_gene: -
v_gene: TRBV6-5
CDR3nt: TGTGCCAGCAGTTACTCGAGGGGGGGCGATTCACCCCTCCACTTT
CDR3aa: CASSYSRGGDSPLHF

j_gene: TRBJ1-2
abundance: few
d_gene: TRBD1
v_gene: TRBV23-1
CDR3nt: TGCGCCAGCAGTCAATCACCGGGACAGGGGACCCATAACTATGGCTACACCTTC
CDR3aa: CASSQSPGQGTHNYGYTF

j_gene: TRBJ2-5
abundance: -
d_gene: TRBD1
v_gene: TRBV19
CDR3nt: TGTGCCAGTAGTAACCGGGACAGGGGAAGATTACAAGAGACCCAGTACTTC
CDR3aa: CASSNRDRGRLQETQYF

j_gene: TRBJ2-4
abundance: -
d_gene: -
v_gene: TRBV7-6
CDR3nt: TGTGCCAGCAGCCACCGGGAATCAACCCCCGTTTTTGCCAAAAACATTCAGTACTTC
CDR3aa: CASSHRESTPVFAKNIQYF

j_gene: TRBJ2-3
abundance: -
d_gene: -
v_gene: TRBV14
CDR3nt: TGTGCCAGCAGCCAACCAGACTGGAATACGCAGTATTTT
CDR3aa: CASSQPDWNTQYF

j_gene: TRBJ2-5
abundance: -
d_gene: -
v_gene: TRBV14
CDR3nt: TGTGCCAGCAGCCAAGGGCTCCTAGCGAAGAGGGAGACCCAGTACTTC
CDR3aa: CASSQGLLAKRETQYF

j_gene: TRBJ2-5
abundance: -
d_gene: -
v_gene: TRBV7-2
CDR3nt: TGTGCCAGCAGCTTCGATAGCCACCAAGAGACCCAGTACTTC
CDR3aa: CASSFDSHQETQYF

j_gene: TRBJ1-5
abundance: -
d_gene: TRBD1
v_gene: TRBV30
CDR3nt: TGTGCCTGGAGTGTAGGGACAGGGGGTTTTCAGCCCCAGCATTTT
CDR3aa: CAWSVGTGGFQPQHF

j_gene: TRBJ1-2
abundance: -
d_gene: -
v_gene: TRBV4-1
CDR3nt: TGCGCCAGCAGCCAAGATCCCCCCGCTCGCCTGAGCGGCTATGGCTACACCTTC
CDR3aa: CASSQDPPARLSGYGYTF

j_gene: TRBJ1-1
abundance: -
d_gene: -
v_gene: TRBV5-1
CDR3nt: TGCGCCAGCAAGAGGACGGGATTTACTGAAGCTTTCTTT
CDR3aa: CASKRTGFTEAFF

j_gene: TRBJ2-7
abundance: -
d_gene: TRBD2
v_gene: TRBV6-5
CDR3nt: TGTGCCAGCAGCCGGACTAGCGGGAGTGTCGAGCAGTACTTC
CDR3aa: CASSRTSGSVEQYF

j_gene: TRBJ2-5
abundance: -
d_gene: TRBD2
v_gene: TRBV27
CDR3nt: TGTGCCAGCAGAACTATAGCGGGGAAACAAGAGACCCAGTACTTC
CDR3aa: CASRTIAGKQETQYF

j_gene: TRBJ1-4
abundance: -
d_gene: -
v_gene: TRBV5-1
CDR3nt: TGCGCCAGCAGCTTGGCCGGTTCGACAGACCCCAGTGAAAAACTGTTTTTT
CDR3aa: CASSLAGSTDPSEKLFF

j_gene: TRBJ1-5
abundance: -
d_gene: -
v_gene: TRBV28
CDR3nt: TGTGCCAGCAGTCCCTCCCACCGGGGGCCCCAGCATTTT
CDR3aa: CASSPSHRGPQHF

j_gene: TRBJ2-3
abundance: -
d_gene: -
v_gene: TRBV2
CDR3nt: TGTGCCAGCAGTGTTGTGCGGGCAGATACGCAGTATTTT
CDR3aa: CASSVVRADTQYF

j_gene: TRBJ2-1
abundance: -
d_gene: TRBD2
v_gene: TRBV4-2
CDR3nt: TGTGCCAGCAGCCCTAGCGTGCGAAGCGGGGGGAAGAAGTGGAGGTACAATGAGCAGTTCTTC
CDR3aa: CASSPSVRSGGKKWRYNEQFF

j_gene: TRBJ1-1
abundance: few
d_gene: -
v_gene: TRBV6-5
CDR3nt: TGTGCCAGCAGTAGACAGTGGGAAGCTTTCTTT
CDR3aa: CASSRQWEAFF

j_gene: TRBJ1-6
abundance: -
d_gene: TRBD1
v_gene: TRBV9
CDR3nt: TGTGCCAGCAGCGAGGGGACAGTAGCTAATTCACCCCTCCACTTT
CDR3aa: CASSEGTVANSPLHF

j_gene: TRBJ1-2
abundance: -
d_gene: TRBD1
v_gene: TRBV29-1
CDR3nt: TGCAGCGTTGAAGGGACAGGGAGGGCTAACTATGGCTACACCTTC
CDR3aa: CSVEGTGRANYGYTF